This note documents a single T cell receptor (beta chain) sequence. Antigen: not known. Over chemoradiotherapy, repertoires were sampled more than once. Data came from immunoSEQ multiplex PCR; TCRdb stores just in-frame clones and leaves some out. The sample records approximately 28,000 clones, 90% to 95% being singletons. This sample was taken from a study of chemoradiotherapy in HPV16-positive cancers. Study-wide background: Functional T-cell assays on two HPV16-positive patients' cells defined candidate HPV-specific clones and common TCR motifs. Points from the study as a whole: Candidate HPV-specific clones and E7-related TCR motifs grew in tumor during treatment.

With 6 bases removed from V and 3 bases from J, the gap between germline ends came to 9 bases. The CDR3 covers 13 residues. CDR1 is SGHVS, CDR2 FQNEAQ, per germline. The specimen was blood, collected from a patient who underwent chemoradiotherapy. The TCR was taken from a human donor with HPV-associated anogenital cancer. The V call is TRBV7-8, the J call TRBJ2-1; tentatively, D is TRBD1 (5 bases). CDR3 sequence reads: CASSGARYNEQFF. In nucleotides, the CDR3 is TGTGCCAGCAGTGGGGCCCGCTACAATGAGCAGTTCTTC.